The 19 T cell receptor beta chains below come from one sample, sequenced in a study of cytomegalovirus exposure and HLA in healthy donors. The PCR made use of 60 Vbeta and 13 Jbeta primers. The method was immunoSEQ multiplex PCR; TCRdb's version includes in-frame clones alone and lacks a portion of them. The sample contains about 95,000 clones, approximately 77% of which appear only once. Sequenced: PBMCs. These receptors were taken from a woman between 40 and 50 years old in good health and CMV-seronegative.

This rearrangement joins TRBV4-1 to TRBJ1-2, with D maybe TRBD1 (6 bases). This CDR3 contains 16 residues. The germline V gene has CDR1 MGHRA and CDR2 YSYEKL. The V end lost 0 bases, the J end lost 6 bases, and 17 bases lay between the germline ends. In DNA form, the CDR3 reads TGCGCCAGCAGCCAAGATCAGGGGACACAAAGGGATGGCTACACCTTC. Amino acids: CASSQDQGTQRDGYTF.

The chain couples TRBV5-4 to TRBJ2-5; D perhaps matches TRBD2 (6 bases). The ends were cut back, 2 bases at V and 12 bases at J, with 17 bases in the middle. The germline V gene encodes CDR1 SGHNT and CDR2 YYREEE (reference sequence). The CDR3 contains 13 residues. The chain's CDR3 is CASSFEKRLEEYF. The CDR3 region has the DNA TGTGCCAGCAGCTTCGAAAAACGACTAGAGGAGTACTTC.

CDR3: CASSAGTTPYNEQFF. Written as DNA, the CDR3 is TGTGCCAGCAGCGCCGGGACTACCCCTTACAATGAGCAGTTCTTC. The J gene is TRBJ2-1, the V gene TRBV6-1; 7 bases fit TRBD2. Germline CDR1 reads MNHNS; CDR2 reads SASEGT. The length of the CDR3 is 15 residues. V gave up 6 bases and J gave up 4 bases; unmatched junction bases: 9.

This clone was found a few times. The chain links TRBV5-6 to TRBJ1-1; D remains ambiguous. V lost 4 bases and J lost 1, with 8 bases in between. The CDR3 is 13 amino acids. Germline V gives CDR1 SGHDT, CDR2 YYEEEE. The CDR3 sequence is CASSPQSNTEAFF. For the CDR3, the DNA is TGTGCCAGCAGCCCCCAGTCGAACACTGAAGCTTTCTTT.

The chain has TRBV4-1 and TRBJ2-7; a possible D gene is TRBD1 (5 bases). The CDR3 is 17 residues long. Germline V CDR1 and CDR2: MGHRA, YSYEKL. V was trimmed by 0 bases and J by 3 bases, leaving 18 bases between them. The CDR3, as DNA: TGCGCCAGCAGCCAAGAAGAGACGACAGATTACCGCTACGAGCAGTACTTC. Translated: CASSQEETTDYRYEQYF.

The rearrangement uses TRBV25-1 and TRBJ1-6, with D perhaps matching TRBD1 (5 bases). V lost 8 bases and J lost 7, with 9 bases in between. The CDR3 loop spans 12 amino acids. Germline lookup yields CDR1 MGHDK and CDR2 SYGVNS. This chain's CDR3 is CASGALNSPLHF. CDR3 in DNA: TGTGCCAGCGGGGCACTGAATTCACCCCTCCACTTT.

The rearrangement uses TRBV18 and TRBJ1-4, with a possible D match to TRBD1 (5 bases). The CDR3 length is 14 residues. CDR1 and CDR2 (germline): KGHSH, LQKENI. Trimming left V 1 base short and J 8 bases short, with 11 bases between. The CDR3 reads CASSPQGIEEKLFF. CDR3 nucleotide sequence: TGTGCCAGCTCACCACAGGGGATAGAGGAAAAACTGTTTTTT.

This sequence joins TRBV30 and TRBJ2-5, with TRBD2 as a possible D gene (6 bases). There are 15 residues in the CDR3. V lost 3 bases, J lost 3 bases, and 17 bases lay in between. Germline-derived CDR1 and CDR2 are GTSNPN and SVGIG (reference sequence). Here the CDR3 DNA reads TGTGCCTGGAGCGCCCCTAGCGCTCGGGAAGAGACCCAGTACTTC. Its translation: CAWSAPSAREETQYF. The full variable domain, its missing parts supplied by reference TRBV30 and TRBJ2-5, is SQTIHQWPATLVQPVGSPLSLECTVEGTSNPNLYWYRQAAGRGLQLLFYSVGIGQISSEVPQNLSASRPQDRQFILSSKKLLLSDSGFYLCAWSAPSAREETQYFGPGTRLLVL.

The V gene is TRBV6-1, the J gene TRBJ2-1; 10 nucleotides match TRBD1. This CDR3 is 15 amino acids long. The germline CDR1 and CDR2 sequences are MNHNS and SASEGT. V was clipped by 3 bases and J by 6 bases; unmatched bases: 5. The CDR3 bases are TGTGCCAGCAGTGATTGGACAGGGGGGATCAATGAGCAGTTCTTC. Translated: CASSDWTGGINEQFF.

J is TRBJ1-3 and V is TRBV4-1; D possibly corresponds to TRBD1 (5 bases). Germline loops: CDR1 MGHRA, CDR2 YSYEKL. The CDR3 spans 16 residues. V gave up 4 bases and J gave up 4 bases, with 17 bases separating them. The CDR3 DNA reads TGCGCCAGCAGCCCCGGGGGAGCCTTTAAGGGAAACACCATATATTTT. Protein: CASSPGGAFKGNTIYF.

The V gene is TRBV27, the J gene TRBJ2-5; maybe TRBD2 (5 bases). This CDR3 comprises 13 residues. CDR1 and CDR2 (germline): MNHEY, SMNVEV (reference sequence). Trimming took off 6 bases at V and 3 bases at J, with 11 bases between the two ends. This CDR3 reads CASSPLREETQYF. The CDR3 DNA reads TGTGCCAGCAGCCCTTTGAGGGAAGAGACCCAGTACTTC.

The chain has TRBV6-5 and TRBJ2-1, with D possibly TRBD1 on 6 matching bases. The CDR3 runs 15 residues. In germline, CDR1 is MNHEY, CDR2 SVGAGI. Deletions cut 5 bases from V and 2 bases from J, with 13 bases between. The CDR3 region is CASSPYRAAYNEQFF. As DNA, the CDR3 is TGTGCCAGCAGTCCATACAGGGCGGCCTACAATGAGCAGTTCTTC.

Note on this clone: Its ends do not fully match the called genes, so a read error is possible. The chain recombines TRBV7-3 with TRBJ2-2; TRBD2 aligns across 10 bases. The CDR3 runs to 13 residues. Germline lookup yields CDR1 SGHTA and CDR2 FQGTGA. The CDR3 loop reads CATSGGGTGELFF. CDR3 DNA sequence: TGTGCCACCAGCGGGGGGGGCACCGGGGAGCTGTTTTTT.

This clone appeared a few times. The chain is built from TRBV11-2 and TRBJ1-1; D remains ambiguous. Trimming took off 3 bases at V and 2 bases at J, with 10 bases between the two ends. This CDR3 contains 14 residues. The germline V gene encodes CDR1 SGHAT and CDR2 FQNNGV. The CDR3 coding sequence is TGTGCCAGCAGCTTTCGCGGGAGTAACACTGAAGCTTTCTTT. It specifies CASSFRGSNTEAFF.

The chain carries TRBV2 and TRBJ2-7; TRBD1 matches 8 bases. CDR3 length: 15 residues. Germline trimming cut 6 bases from V and 1 base from J; bases unmatched to any gene: 8. Germline V gene sequence: CDR1 SNHLY, CDR2 FYNNEI. CDR3 in DNA: TGTGCCAGCAGGGCCCTGACAGGGGATTCCTACGAGCAGTACTTC. Its protein is CASRALTGDSYEQYF. Variable domain in full (rest from reference TRBV2 and TRBJ2-7): EPEVTQTPSHQVTQMGQEVILRCVPISNHLYFYWYRQILGQKVEFLVSFYNNEISEKSEIFDDQFSVERPDGSNFTLKIRSTKLEDSAMYFCASRALTGDSYEQYFGPGTRLTVT.

This chain uses TRBV29-1 with TRBJ1-1; the D is unclear. The ends were cut back, 4 bases at V and 5 bases at J, with 14 bases in the middle. Germline lookup yields CDR1 SQVTM and CDR2 ANQGSEA. The CDR3 is 13 residues long. CDR3: CSVVPGGVTEAFF. In nucleotides, the CDR3 is TGCAGCGTTGTTCCGGGAGGAGTTACTGAAGCTTTCTTT.

The CDR3 DNA is TGTGCCAGCGCGGGCGGGACTAGCGACGTCCAGAGGACCCAGTACTTC. Amino acid sequence: CASAGGTSDVQRTQYF. This chain joins TRBV7-9 and TRBJ2-5; 10 nucleotides line up with TRBD2. CDR3 length: 16 residues. Germline V gene sequence: CDR1 SEHNR, CDR2 FQNEAQ (reference sequence). Trimming cost V 8 bases and J 7 bases; bases outside gene matches: 16.

This rearrangement joins TRBV11-2 to TRBJ2-2, with TRBD1 matching 12 bases. This CDR3 is built from 17 residues. Germline V gives CDR1 SGHAT, CDR2 FQNNGV. The V and J ends lost 0 bases and 5 bases, in that order; junction bases with no gene match: 4. CDR3 loop: CASSLEGQGARTGELFF. The CDR3 DNA reads TGTGCCAGCAGCTTAGAGGGACAGGGGGCCCGGACCGGGGAGCTGTTTTTT.

This rearrangement joins TRBV7-8 to TRBJ2-7, with 10 bases fitting TRBD1. The CDR3 is 14 residues long. J lost 5 bases, V lost 5 bases, and 6 bases had no gene match. Germline V gene sequence: CDR1 SGHVS, CDR2 FQNEAQ. CDR3 sequence (DNA): TGTGCCAGCAGCCAGGACAGGGGGAGCGACGAGCAGTACTTC. Its protein product is CASSQDRGSDEQYF.